The clone carrying this T cell receptor beta chain showed up just a few times. Its target is unknown. The source of the sample is a study of early T cells in non-severe SARS-CoV-2 infection. On the study more broadly: Bulk RNA taken from unsorted whole blood was sequenced, leaving chains unpaired. General study results and limits: Missing private and CD4 specificities, VDJdb matching favored anti-spike CD8 responses.

V lost 4 bases to trimming and J lost 3 bases, with 13 bases between them. This CDR3 is built from 14 residues. Germline assignment: CDR1 MNHEY and CDR2 SVGAGI. Attachment of unique molecular identifiers to individual cDNA molecules was performed. MiXCR, run by TCRdb on the 5' RACE reads, gives a single entry per CDR3 protein. The repertoire consists of about 61,000 distinct CDR3 sequences, with 10% to 12% occurring once and the leading ten covering roughly 1.7%. Sequenced material: whole blood. The V gene is TRBV6-5, the J gene TRBJ2-7; D possibly uses TRBD1 or TRBD2 (5 bases each). This clonotype originated in an adult who was a healthcare worker with PCR-confirmed SARS-CoV-2 infection or an uninfected control (not recorded which). The CDR3 region is CASSFRGEDYEQYF. CDR3 nucleotides: TGTGCCAGCAGTTTCCGGGGCGAAGACTACGAGCAGTACTTC.